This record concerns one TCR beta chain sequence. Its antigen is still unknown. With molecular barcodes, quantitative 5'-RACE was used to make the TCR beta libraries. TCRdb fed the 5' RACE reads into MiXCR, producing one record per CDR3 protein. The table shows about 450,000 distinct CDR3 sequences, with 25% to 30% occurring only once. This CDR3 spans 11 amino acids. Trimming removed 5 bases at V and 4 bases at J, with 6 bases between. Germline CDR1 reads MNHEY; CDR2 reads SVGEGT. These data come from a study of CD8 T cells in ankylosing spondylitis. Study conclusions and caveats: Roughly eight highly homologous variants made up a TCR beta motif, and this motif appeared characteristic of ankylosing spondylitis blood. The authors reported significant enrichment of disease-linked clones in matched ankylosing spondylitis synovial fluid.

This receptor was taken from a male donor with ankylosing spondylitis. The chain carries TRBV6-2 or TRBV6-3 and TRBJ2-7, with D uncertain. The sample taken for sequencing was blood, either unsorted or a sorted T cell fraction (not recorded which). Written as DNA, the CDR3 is TGTGCCAGCAGTCCCTTGTACGAGCAGTACTTC. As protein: CASSPLYEQYF.